These 2 T cell receptor beta chains share one sample of origin, sequenced in a study of response to subunit inactivated influenza vaccine. MiXCR, applied by TCRdb to the RT-PCR reads, yields one record per CDR3 protein. The sample yields 450,000 to 600,000 distinct CDR3 sequences, roughly 7.9% seen once. Sequencing used PBMCs from blood, obtained less than 25 months after vaccination. The receptors shown here come from a man between 50 and 75 years old who received an inactivated influenza vaccine.

J is TRBJ2-3 and V is TRBV20-1; 7 nucleotides agree with TRBD1. Germline CDR1 and CDR2: DFQATT and SNEGSKA (reference sequence). The CDR3 contains 14 residues. V trimming: 6 bases; J trimming: 0 bases; junction bases outside the gene matches: 6. The CDR3 loop reads CSAADRVSTDTQYF. The CDR3 bases are TGCAGTGCAGCCGACAGGGTCAGCACAGATACGCAGTATTTT.

At least ten counts were recorded for this clonotype. The chain employs TRBV4-2 and TRBJ2-1; D is uncertain. Germline values: CDR1 LGHNA, CDR2 YNFKEQ. The CDR3 sequence is 15 residues long. The V and J ends lost 1 base and 0 bases respectively, with 7 bases between them. CDR3 sequence: CASSQGTSSYNEQFF. CDR3 DNA sequence: TGTGCCAGCAGCCAAGGTACCAGCTCCTACAATGAGCAGTTCTTC.